This T cell receptor beta chain was retrieved from a study of tumor-infiltrating lymphocytes in oesophageal squamous cell carcinoma. In this sample, this clonotype turned up many times. Germline V gene data show CDR1 as LNHDA and CDR2 as SQIVND (reference sequence). The V end was cut by 6 bases, the J end by 0 bases, with 8 bases between. CDR3 length equals 13 residues. TCRdb called the PCR reads again in MiXCR, with one record for every CDR3 protein. The data contain about 3,700 distinct CDR3 sequences, 14% of them seen just once; the ten biggest clones take up roughly a fifth. The sequence derives from a male donor with esophageal squamous cell carcinoma. The V gene is TRBV19, the J gene TRBJ2-5, with D maybe TRBD1 (6 bases). Specimen: esophageal tumor tissue. The DNA of the CDR3 is TGTGCCAGTAGCGGACAGAACCAAGAGACCCAGTACTTC. Translating it yields CASSGQNQETQYF. The full variable domain, its missing parts supplied by reference TRBV19 and TRBJ2-5, is DGGITQSPKYLFRKEGQNVTLSCEQNLNHDAMYWYRQDPGQGLRLIYYSQIVNDFQKGDIAEGYSVSREKKESFPLTVTSAQKNPTAFYLCASSGQNQETQYFGPGTRLLVL.